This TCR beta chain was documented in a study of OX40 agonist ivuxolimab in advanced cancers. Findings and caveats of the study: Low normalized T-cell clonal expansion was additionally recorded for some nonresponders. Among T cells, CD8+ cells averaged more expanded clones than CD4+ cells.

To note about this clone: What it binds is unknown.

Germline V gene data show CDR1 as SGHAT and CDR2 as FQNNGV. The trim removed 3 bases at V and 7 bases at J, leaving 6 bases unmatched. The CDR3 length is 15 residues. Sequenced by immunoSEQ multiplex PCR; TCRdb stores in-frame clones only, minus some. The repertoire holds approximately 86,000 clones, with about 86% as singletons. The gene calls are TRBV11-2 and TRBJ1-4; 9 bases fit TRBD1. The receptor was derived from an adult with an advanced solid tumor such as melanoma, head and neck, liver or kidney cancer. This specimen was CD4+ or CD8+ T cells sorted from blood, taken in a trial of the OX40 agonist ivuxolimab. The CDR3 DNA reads TGTGCCAGCAGCTTGGGGGACAGGGACAGTGAAAAACTGTTTTTT. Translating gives CASSLGDRDSEKLFF.